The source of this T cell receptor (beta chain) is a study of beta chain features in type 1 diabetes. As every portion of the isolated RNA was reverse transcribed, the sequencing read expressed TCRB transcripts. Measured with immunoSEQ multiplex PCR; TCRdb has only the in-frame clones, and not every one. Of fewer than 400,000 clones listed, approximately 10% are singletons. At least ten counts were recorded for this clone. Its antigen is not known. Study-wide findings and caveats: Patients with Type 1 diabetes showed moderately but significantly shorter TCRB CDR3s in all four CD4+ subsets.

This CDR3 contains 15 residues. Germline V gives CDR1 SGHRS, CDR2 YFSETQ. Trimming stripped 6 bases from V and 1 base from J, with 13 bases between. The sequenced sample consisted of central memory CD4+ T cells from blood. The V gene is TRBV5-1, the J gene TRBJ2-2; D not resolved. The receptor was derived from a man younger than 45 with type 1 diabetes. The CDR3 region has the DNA TGCGCCAGCAACCCCGACATAAAGAACACCGGGGAGCTGTTTTTT. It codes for CASNPDIKNTGELFF.